Following are 14 T cell receptor beta chains from one sample sequenced in a study of blood T cell repertoires in COVID-19. Here immunoSEQ multiplex PCR was the method, and the copy in TCRdb shows in-frame clones only, minus some. Counted here are around 300,000 clones, around 87% occurring once; the ten biggest clones make up around 0.97%. The sequenced sample was peripheral blood. The receptor source for this set is a woman aged 40 to 49 with COVID-19, enrolled during active disease.

The V call is TRBV19, the J call TRBJ2-5; TRBD1 matches at 9 bases. The CDR3 is made up of 15 amino acids. V dropped 1 base and J dropped 5; count of bases not matched to a gene: 5. Germline values: CDR1 LNHDA, CDR2 SQIVND (reference sequence). CDR3 coding DNA: TGTGCCAGTAGTATAGGGACAGGGGCGGGGGAGACCCAGTACTTC. It codes for CASSIGTGAGETQYF.

This clone was counted once. The V call is TRBV30, the J call TRBJ1-1, with D possibly TRBD1 on 5 matching bases. From germline, CDR1 is GTSNPN and CDR2 SVGIG (reference sequence). This CDR3 contains 12 residues. Trimming shortened V by 5 bases and J by 0 bases, and 7 bases separated the two germline ends. The CDR3 reads CAWQTVNTEAFF. The CDR3 DNA reads TGTGCCTGGCAGACAGTGAACACTGAAGCTTTCTTT.

This clone has a single count. This chain joins TRBV9 and TRBJ2-7; 7 bases line up with TRBD1. Trimming at V came to 3 bases and at J to 2 bases, leaving 5 bases not matched to a gene. Germline V gene data show CDR1 as SGDLS and CDR2 as YYNGEE. The CDR3 spans 14 residues. The CDR3 protein is CASSATTGTYEQYF. CDR3 nucleotides: TGTGCCAGCAGCGCCACGACAGGGACCTACGAGCAGTACTTC.

This chain connects TRBV30 to TRBJ1-6, with D tentatively TRBD1 (6 bases). The CDR3 has 14 amino acids. Looked up from germline, CDR1 is GTSNPN and CDR2 is SVGIG (reference sequence). Trimming cost V 8 bases and J 10 bases, with 21 bases left between them. The CDR3 loop is CALEGGHKASPLHF. The CDR3 DNA follows: TGTGCCCTGGAAGGGGGTCACAAAGCCTCACCCCTCCACTTT.

The chain combines TRBV18 with TRBJ1-1; 10 bases are a match to TRBD1. J was trimmed by 4 bases and V by 1 base; bases with no gene match: 3. Germline CDR1 is KGHSH and CDR2 is LQKENI. The CDR3 totals 15 residues. The CDR3 region has the DNA TGTGCCAGCTCACCACGGACAGGGGGGGGCACTGAAGCTTTCTTT. Its translation: CASSPRTGGGTEAFF.

In this sample, this clone turned up once. The V and J genes are TRBV9 and TRBJ2-7; 12 positions agree with TRBD2. This CDR3 is built from 18 residues. The germline CDR1 and CDR2 sequences are SGDLS and YYNGEE. With 3 bases clipped from V and 2 bases from J, the junction kept 12 bases outside the gene matches. Here the CDR3 reads CASSGGPPASGRAYEQYF. For the CDR3, the DNA is TGTGCCAGCAGCGGGGGGCCCCCCGCTAGCGGGAGGGCCTACGAGCAGTACTTC.

This chain joins TRBV28 and TRBJ1-2; D possibly corresponds to TRBD1 (6 bases). V dropped 2 bases and J dropped 3 bases, with 10 bases sitting between them. The V gene's germline CDR1 is MDHEN and CDR2 SYDVKM. The CDR3 is made up of 14 amino acids. CDR3 protein: CASSLHRDHYGYTF. The CDR3, as DNA: TGTGCCAGCAGTTTACACAGGGACCACTATGGCTACACCTTC.

In this sample, this clone turned up once. The J gene is TRBJ1-6, the V gene TRBV27; D remains unclear. V dropped 5 bases and J dropped 7 bases, with 9 bases sitting between them. The CDR3 is 13 amino acids. Germline lookup yields CDR1 MNHEY and CDR2 SMNVEV (reference sequence). As DNA, the CDR3 is TGTGCCAGCAGTCGAGGCTTCAATTCACCCCTCCACTTT. Translating it yields CASSRGFNSPLHF.

The J gene is TRBJ1-1, the V gene TRBV7-9; D is uncertain. The CDR3 length is 13 residues. V lost 5 bases, J lost 6 bases, and 13 bases lay in between. Looked up from germline, CDR1 is SEHNR and CDR2 is FQNEAQ (reference sequence). CDR3 region: CASSPRTLSEAFF. The CDR3 DNA follows: TGTGCCAGCAGCCCTCGGACTCTATCTGAAGCTTTCTTT.

The chain recombines TRBV3-1 (or the pseudogene TRBV3-2) with TRBJ1-2, with 9 bases lining up with TRBD1. V shed 4 bases and J 3 bases; nucleotides not matched to a gene: 9. The germline gives CDR1 LGHDT, CDR2 YNNKEL (reference sequence). The CDR3 length is 16 residues. CDR3 loop: CASSRGGQGGDYGYTF. In DNA, the CDR3 is TGTGCCAGCAGCCGAGGGGGACAGGGAGGGGACTATGGCTACACCTTC.

The chain recombines TRBV5-6 with TRBJ1-2; no firm D call. Germline CDR1 is SGHDT and CDR2 is YYEEEE. The length of the CDR3 is 13 residues. Deletions cut 2 bases from V and 4 bases from J, with 9 bases between. CDR3 in DNA: TGTGCCAGCAGCTTCCAGGTTTTCTATGGCTACACCTTC. It translates to CASSFQVFYGYTF.

Here the CDR3 DNA reads TGTGCCACCAGTGACCAGGGAGGTGAGACCCAGTACTTC. Its protein product is CATSDQGGETQYF. This rearrangement joins TRBV24-1 to TRBJ2-5; maybe TRBD2 (6 bases). Germline lookup yields CDR1 KGHDR and CDR2 SFDVKD. This CDR3 is 13 amino acids long. The V end lost 4 bases, the J end lost 5 bases, and 10 bases lay between the germline ends.

The J gene is TRBJ2-7, the V gene TRBV20-1; D uncertain. This CDR3 is 12 amino acids long. V dropped 3 bases and J dropped 1 base, with 7 bases sitting between them. Germline values: CDR1 DFQATT, CDR2 SNEGSKA (reference sequence). In DNA form, the CDR3 reads TGCAGTGCTAGTCTTTCTTCCTACGAGCAGTACTTC. The encoded protein is CSASLSSYEQYF.

This chain connects TRBV7-2 to TRBJ2-3, with TRBD1 matching 8 bases. The trim removed 2 bases at V and 3 bases at J, leaving 10 bases unmatched. CDR1 and CDR2 from the germline V gene are SGHTA and FQGNSA. The CDR3 length is 17 residues. The CDR3 spells CASSLSTGAIPTDTQYF. In nucleotides, the CDR3 is TGTGCCAGCAGCTTATCGACAGGGGCCATACCAACAGATACGCAGTATTTT.